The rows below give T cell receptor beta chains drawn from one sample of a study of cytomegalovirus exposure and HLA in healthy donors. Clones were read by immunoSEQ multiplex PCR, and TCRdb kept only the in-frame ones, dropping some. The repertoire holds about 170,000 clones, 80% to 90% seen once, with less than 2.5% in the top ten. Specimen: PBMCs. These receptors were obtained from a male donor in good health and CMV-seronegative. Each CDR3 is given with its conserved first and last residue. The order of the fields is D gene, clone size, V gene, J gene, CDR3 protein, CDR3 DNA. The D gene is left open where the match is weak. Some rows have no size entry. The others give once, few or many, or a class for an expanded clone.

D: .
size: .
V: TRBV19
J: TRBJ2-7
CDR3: CASRAGTAYEQYF
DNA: TGTGCCAGTAGGGCGGGAACCGCCTACGAGCAGTACTTC

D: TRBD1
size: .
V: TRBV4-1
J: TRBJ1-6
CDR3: CASSQDRGDSPLHF
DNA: TGCGCCAGCAGCCAAGACAGGGGGGATTCACCCCTCCACTTT

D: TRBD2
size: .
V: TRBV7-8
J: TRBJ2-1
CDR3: CASYSSGVTQFF
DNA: TGTGCCAGCTATTCTAGCGGGGTTACGCAGTTCTTC

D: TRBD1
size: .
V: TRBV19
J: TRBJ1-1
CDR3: CASGDRGNTEAFF
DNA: TGTGCCAGCGGTGACAGGGGGAACACTGAAGCTTTCTTT

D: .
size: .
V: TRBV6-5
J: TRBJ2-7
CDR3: CASSYRYRVDEQYF
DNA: TGTGCCAGCAGTTACAGGTACAGGGTGGACGAGCAGTACTTC

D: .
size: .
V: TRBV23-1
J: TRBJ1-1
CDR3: CASSPERIEGAFF
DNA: TGCGCCAGCAGTCCTGAGAGGATAGAGGGAGCTTTCTTT

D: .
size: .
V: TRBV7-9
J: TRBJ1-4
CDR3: CASSLGAQGGDEKLFF
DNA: TGTGCCAGCAGCTTAGGTGCTCAGGGAGGGGATGAAAAACTGTTTTTT

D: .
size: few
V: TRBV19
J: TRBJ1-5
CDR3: CASSKSRNSNQPQHF
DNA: TGTGCCAGTAGTAAGAGCCGTAATAGCAATCAGCCCCAGCATTTT

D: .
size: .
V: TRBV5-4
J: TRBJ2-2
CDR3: CASSFREATGELFF
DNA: TGTGCCAGCAGCTTTCGGGAAGCTACCGGGGAGCTGTTTTTT

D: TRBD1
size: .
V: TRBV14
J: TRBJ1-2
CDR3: CASSQGWTGNYGYTF
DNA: TGTGCCAGCAGCCAAGGCTGGACAGGGAACTATGGCTACACCTTC

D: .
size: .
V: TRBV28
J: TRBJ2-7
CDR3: CASRPPGKAEQYF
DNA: TGTGCCAGCAGGCCCCCGGGAAAGGCCGAGCAGTACTTC

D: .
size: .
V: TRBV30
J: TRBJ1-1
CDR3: CAWRRGQMNTEAFF
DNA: TGTGCCTGGAGGCGCGGGCAGATGAACACTGAAGCTTTCTTT

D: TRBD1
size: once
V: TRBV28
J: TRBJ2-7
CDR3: CASSRTGGHEQYF
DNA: TGTGCCAGCAGTCGGACAGGGGGGCACGAGCAGTACTTC

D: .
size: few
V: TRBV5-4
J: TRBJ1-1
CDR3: CASSILRSNTEAFF
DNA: TGTGCCAGCAGCATACTTAGATCGAACACTGAAGCTTTCTTT

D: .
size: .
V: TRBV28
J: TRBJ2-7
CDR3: CASSLAQVPYEQYF
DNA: TGTGCCAGCAGTTTAGCGCAAGTCCCCTACGAGCAGTACTTC

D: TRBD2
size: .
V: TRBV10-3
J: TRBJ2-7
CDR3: CATSLAGGPYEQYF
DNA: TGTGCCACGAGCCTTGCGGGGGGCCCCTACGAGCAGTACTTC

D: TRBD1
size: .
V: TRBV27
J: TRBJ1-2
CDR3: CASSLNSGGIPFEYGYTF
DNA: TGTGCCAGCAGTTTGAATTCAGGGGGCATACCCTTTGAGTATGGCTACACCTTC

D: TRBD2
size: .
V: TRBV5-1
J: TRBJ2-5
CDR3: CASSFGLAGVETQYF
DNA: TGCGCCAGCAGCTTCGGACTAGCGGGAGTAGAGACCCAGTACTTC

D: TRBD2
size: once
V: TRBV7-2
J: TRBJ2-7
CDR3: CASRRTSVSSYEQYF
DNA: TGTGCCAGCAGGCGAACTAGCGTTAGTAGCTACGAGCAGTACTTC

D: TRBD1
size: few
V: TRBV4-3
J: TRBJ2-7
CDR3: CASSPGQGNIYEQYF
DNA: TGCGCCAGCAGCCCAGGACAGGGCAACATCTACGAGCAGTACTTC

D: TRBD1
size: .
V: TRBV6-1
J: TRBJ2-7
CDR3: CASSDGGQKSVWEQYF
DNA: TGTGCCAGCAGTGATGGGGGACAGAAGTCCGTTTGGGAGCAGTACTTC

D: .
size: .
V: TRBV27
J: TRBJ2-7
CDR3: CASSLSPTGPTEQYF
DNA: TGTGCCAGCAGTTTATCCCCTACTGGGCCGACCGAGCAGTACTTC

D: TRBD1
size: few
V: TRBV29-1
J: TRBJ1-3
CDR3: CSVGTGVNGNTIYF
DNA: TGCAGCGTTGGGACAGGGGTGAACGGAAACACCATATATTTT

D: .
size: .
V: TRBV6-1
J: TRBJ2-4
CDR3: CASKEPGKGLQYF
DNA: TGTGCCAGCAAGGAGCCGGGAAAAGGGCTTCAGTACTTC

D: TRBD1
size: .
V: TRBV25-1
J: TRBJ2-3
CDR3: CASSESYRDRGSDTQYF
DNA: TGTGCCAGCAGTGAATCGTACCGGGACAGAGGATCAGATACGCAGTATTTT

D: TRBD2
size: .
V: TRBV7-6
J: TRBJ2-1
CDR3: CASSPLAGDAYNEQFF
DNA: TGTGCCAGCAGCCCGCTAGCGGGGGACGCCTACAATGAGCAGTTCTTC

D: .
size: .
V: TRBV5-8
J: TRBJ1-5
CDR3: CASSLNQGRGNQPQHF
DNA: TGTGCCAGCAGCTTAAATCAGGGGAGAGGGAATCAGCCCCAGCATTTT

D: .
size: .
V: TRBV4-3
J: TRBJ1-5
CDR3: CASSQTLTGENQPQHF
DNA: TGCGCCAGCAGCCAAACTCTGACGGGGGAAAATCAGCCCCAGCATTTT

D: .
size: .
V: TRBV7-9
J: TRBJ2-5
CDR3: CASTTTEGQETQYF
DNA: TGTGCCAGTACCACTACGGAGGGACAAGAGACCCAGTACTTC

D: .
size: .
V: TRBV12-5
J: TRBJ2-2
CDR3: CASALLRSGELFF
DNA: TGTGCTAGTGCCCTCCTCCGGAGCGGGGAGCTGTTTTTT

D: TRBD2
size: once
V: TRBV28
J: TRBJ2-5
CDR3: CASSVLAGGPIGQETQYF
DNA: TGTGCCAGCAGTGTTCTAGCGGGGGGGCCGATTGGCCAAGAGACCCAGTACTTC

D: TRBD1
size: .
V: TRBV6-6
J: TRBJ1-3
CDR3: CASTQGGSGNTIYF
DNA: TGTGCCAGCACCCAGGGGGGATCTGGAAACACCATATATTTT

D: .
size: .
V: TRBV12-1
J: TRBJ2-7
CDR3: CASSLGLADYGQYF
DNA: TGTGCCAGCAGCTTGGGACTAGCGGACTACGGGCAGTACTTC

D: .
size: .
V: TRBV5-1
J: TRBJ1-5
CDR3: CASSLGGQSNQPQHF
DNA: TGCGCCAGCAGCTTGGGCGGGCAGAGCAATCAGCCCCAGCATTTT

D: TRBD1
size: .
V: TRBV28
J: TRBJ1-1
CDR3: CASSYGDRETEAFF
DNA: TGTGCCAGCAGTTATGGGGACAGGGAAACTGAAGCTTTCTTT

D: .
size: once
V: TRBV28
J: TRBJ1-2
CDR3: CASIGAGGSYGYTF
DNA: TGTGCCAGCATTGGGGCCGGGGGTAGCTATGGCTACACCTTC

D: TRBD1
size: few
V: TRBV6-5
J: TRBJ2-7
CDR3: CASRTPKGGVYEQYF
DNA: TGTGCCAGCCGAACCCCGAAAGGGGGCGTATACGAGCAGTACTTC

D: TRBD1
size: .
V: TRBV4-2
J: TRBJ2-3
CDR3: CASSPGQGKVDTQYF
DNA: TGTGCCAGCAGCCCGGGACAGGGAAAGGTAGATACGCAGTATTTT

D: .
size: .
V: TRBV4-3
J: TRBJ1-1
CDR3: CASSQDGAMNTEAFF
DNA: TGCGCCAGCAGCCAAGATGGGGCGATGAACACTGAAGCTTTCTTT

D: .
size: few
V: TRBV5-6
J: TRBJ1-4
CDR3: CASSFLAGGNPDNNEKLFF
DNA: TGTGCCAGCAGCTTTTTGGCAGGAGGGAACCCAGATAATAATGAAAAACTGTTTTTT

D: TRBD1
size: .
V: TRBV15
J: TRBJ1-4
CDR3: CATSSDRGLNEKLFF
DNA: TGTGCCACCTCGTCTGACAGGGGCCTTAATGAAAAACTGTTTTTT

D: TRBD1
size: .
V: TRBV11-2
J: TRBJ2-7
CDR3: CASSLRHRGQDEQYF
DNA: TGTGCCAGCAGCTTACGACACAGGGGCCAGGACGAGCAGTACTTC

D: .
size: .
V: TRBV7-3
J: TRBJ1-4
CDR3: CASSFVLSEKLFF
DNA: TGTGCCAGCAGCTTCGTGTTGAGTGAAAAGCTGTTTTTT

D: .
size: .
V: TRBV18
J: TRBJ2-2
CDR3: CASSPEGAKTGELFF
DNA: TGTGCCAGCTCACCAGAAGGGGCTAAGACCGGGGAGCTGTTTTTT

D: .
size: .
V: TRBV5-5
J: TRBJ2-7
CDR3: CASSAATKRNSYEQYF
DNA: TGTGCCAGCAGCGCGGCCACCAAGAGAAACTCCTACGAGCAGTACTTC

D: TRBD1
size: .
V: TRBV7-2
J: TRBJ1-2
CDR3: CASRLTGGGGYTF
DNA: TGTGCCAGCAGACTTACAGGGGGCGGAGGCTACACCTTC

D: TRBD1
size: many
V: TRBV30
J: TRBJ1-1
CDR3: CAWSPDRGRWTEAFF
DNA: TGTGCCTGGAGTCCGGACAGGGGGCGGTGGACTGAAGCTTTCTTT

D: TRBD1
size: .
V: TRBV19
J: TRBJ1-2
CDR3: CASGIRQGLSYPF
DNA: TGTGCCAGTGGAATACGACAGGGATTATCCTACCCCTTC

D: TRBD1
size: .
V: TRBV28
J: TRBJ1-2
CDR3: CASRQGTGYTF
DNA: TGTGCCAGCCGACAGGGGACCGGCTACACCTTC

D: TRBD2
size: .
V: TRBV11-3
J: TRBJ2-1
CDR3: CASSLALAGGGNEQFF
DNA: TGTGCCAGCAGCTTAGCTCTAGCGGGAGGGGGGAATGAGCAGTTCTTC

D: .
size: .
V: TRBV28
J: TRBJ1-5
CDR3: CASFIGNQPQHF
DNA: TGTGCCAGTTTCATAGGCAATCAGCCCCAGCATTTT

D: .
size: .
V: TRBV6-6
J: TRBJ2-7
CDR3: CASSGSYEQYF
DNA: TGTGCCAGCAGTGGGAGCTACGAGCAGTACTTC

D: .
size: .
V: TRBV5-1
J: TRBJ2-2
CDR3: CASSITYTGELFF
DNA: TGCGCCAGCAGCATCACTTACACCGGGGAGCTGTTTTTT

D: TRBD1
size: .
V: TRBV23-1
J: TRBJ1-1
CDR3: CASSHPGQGPEAFF
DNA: TGCGCCAGCAGTCACCCGGGACAGGGCCCTGAAGCTTTCTTT

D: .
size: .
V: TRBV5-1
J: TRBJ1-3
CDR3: CAGTAGATVLGTGNTIYF
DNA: TGCGCCGGCACGGCTGGGGCCACCGTCCTCGGAACTGGAAACACCATATATTTT

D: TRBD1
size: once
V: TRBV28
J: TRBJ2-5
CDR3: CASSRRQGLETQYF
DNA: TGTGCCAGCAGTAGACGACAGGGGCTAGAGACCCAGTACTTC

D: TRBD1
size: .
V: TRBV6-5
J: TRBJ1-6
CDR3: CASRPGQGNSPLHF
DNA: TGTGCCAGCAGACCGGGACAGGGAAATTCACCCCTCCACTTT

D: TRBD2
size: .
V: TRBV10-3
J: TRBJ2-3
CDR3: CATGAGGSTDTQYF
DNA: TGTGCCACAGGGGCGGGGGGCTCCACAGATACGCAGTATTTT

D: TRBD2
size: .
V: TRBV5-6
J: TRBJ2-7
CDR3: CASSLGSGGSSYEQYF
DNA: TGTGCCAGCAGCTTGGGTTCGGGAGGTAGTTCCTACGAGCAGTACTTC